This T cell receptor (beta chain) stems from a study of CD8 T cells in Susac syndrome. The study, taken as a whole, reports: Only a relatively small number of individuals were included in the TCR sequencing and HLA analysis.

The authors carried out high-throughput sequencing of TCR beta. They applied it to CD8+ and CD4+ T cells obtained from blood. Negative isolation yielded CD4+ and CD8+ T cells, and FACS enriched TEMRA cells. The RNA input was about 0.5 to 1 ug, and it was reverse transcribed with random hexamers. The CDR3 of TCR beta was amplified by immunoSEQ multiplex PCR across 54 Vbeta and 13 Jbeta. MiXCR was run by TCRdb on the immunoSEQ multiplex PCR reads, yielding one entry per CDR3 protein. Among roughly 60,000 distinct CDR3 sequences listed, over 85% were seen once. This clonotype was counted a few times. What it binds is not known. Sequencing was done on a sample of CD8+ T cells from PBMCs. The clonotype was recovered from a human donor in good health.

In nucleotides, the CDR3 is TGTGCCAGCAGCCAATCACCGAACACTGAAGCTTTCTTT. Protein product: CASSQSPNTEAFF. The V gene is TRBV13, the J gene TRBJ1-1; no reliable D call. CDR1 PRHDT and CDR2 FYEKMQ come from the germline V gene (reference sequence). The length of the CDR3 is 13 residues. With 5 bases removed from V and 1 base from J, the gap between germline ends came to 8 bases.